This T cell receptor (beta chain) was retrieved from a study of identical twins. In TCRdb, the 5' RACE reads were re-called with MiXCR into one record per CDR3 protein. The sample includes approximately 600,000 distinct CDR3 sequences, 9.6% of them seen just once. This clonotype showed up just a few times. The CDR3 extends over 15 amino acids. With 1 base removed from V and 4 bases from J, the gap between germline ends came to 15 bases. Germline CDR1 reads SGHKS; CDR2 reads YYEKEE (reference sequence). These data were also filed under a second study, of yellow fever vaccine responses in identical twins.

The rearrangement joins TRBV5-5 to TRBJ2-7; D unclear. The sequence derives from a woman between 18 and 29 years old in good health. Sequenced sample: PBMCs. This CDR3 is CASSLIGLQQYEQYF. CDR3 sequence (DNA): TGTGCCAGCAGCTTGATAGGCTTACAACAATACGAGCAGTACTTC. Full variable domain (remainder filled in from reference TRBV5-5 and TRBJ2-7): DAGVTQSPTHLIKTRGQQVTLRCSPISGHKSVSWYQQVLGQGPQFIFQYYEKEERGRGNFPDRFSARQFPNYSSELNVNALLLGDSALYLCASSLIGLQQYEQYFGPGTRLTVT.